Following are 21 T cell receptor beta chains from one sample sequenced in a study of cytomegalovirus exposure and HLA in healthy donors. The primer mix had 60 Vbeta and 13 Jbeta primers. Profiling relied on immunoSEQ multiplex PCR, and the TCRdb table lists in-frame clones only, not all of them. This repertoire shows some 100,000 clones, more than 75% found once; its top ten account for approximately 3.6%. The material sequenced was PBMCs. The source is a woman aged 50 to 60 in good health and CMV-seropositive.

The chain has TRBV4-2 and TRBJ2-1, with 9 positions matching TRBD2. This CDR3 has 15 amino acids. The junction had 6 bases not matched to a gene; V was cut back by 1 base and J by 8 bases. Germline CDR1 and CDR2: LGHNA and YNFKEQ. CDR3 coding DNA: TGTGCCAGCAGCCAAGGGGAGACTAGCGGATATGAGCAGTTCTTC. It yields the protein CASSQGETSGYEQFF.

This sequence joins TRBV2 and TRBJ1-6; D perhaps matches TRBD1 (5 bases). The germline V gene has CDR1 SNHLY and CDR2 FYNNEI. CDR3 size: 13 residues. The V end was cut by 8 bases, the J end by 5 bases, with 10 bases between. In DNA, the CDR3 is TGTGCCAGCGGGCCAGGGAATAATTCACCCCTCCACTTT. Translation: CASGPGNNSPLHF.

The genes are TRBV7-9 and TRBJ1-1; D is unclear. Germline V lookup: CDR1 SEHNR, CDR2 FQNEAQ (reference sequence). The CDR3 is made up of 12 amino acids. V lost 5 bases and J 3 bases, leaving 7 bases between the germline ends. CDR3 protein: CASSRQDTEAFF. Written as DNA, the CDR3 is TGTGCCAGCAGCCGGCAGGACACTGAAGCTTTCTTT.

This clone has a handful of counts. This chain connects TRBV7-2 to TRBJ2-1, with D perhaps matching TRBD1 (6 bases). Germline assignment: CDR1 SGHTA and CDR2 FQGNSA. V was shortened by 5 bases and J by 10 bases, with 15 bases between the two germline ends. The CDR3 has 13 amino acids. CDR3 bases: TGTGCCAGCAGCCCAGGGATCAGGGGCGAGCAGTTCTTC. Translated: CASSPGIRGEQFF.

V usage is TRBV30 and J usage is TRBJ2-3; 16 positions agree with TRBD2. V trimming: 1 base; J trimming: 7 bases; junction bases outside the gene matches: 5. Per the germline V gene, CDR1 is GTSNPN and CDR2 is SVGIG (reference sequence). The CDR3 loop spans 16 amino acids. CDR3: CAWSEGTSGGGHTQYF. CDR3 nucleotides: TGTGCCTGGAGTGAGGGGACTAGCGGGGGGGGTCATACGCAGTATTTT.

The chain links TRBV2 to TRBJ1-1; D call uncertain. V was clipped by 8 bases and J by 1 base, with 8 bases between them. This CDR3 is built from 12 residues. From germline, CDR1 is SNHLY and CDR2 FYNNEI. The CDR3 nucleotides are TGTGCCAGCGGCCGGGAGAACACTGAAGCTTTCTTT. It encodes CASGRENTEAFF.

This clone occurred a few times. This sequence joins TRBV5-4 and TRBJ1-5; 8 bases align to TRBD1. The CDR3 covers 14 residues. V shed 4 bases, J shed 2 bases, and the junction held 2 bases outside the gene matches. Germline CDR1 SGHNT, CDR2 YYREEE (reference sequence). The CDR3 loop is CASSTGGGNQPQHF. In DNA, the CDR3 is TGTGCCAGCAGCACAGGGGGGGGCAATCAGCCCCAGCATTTT.

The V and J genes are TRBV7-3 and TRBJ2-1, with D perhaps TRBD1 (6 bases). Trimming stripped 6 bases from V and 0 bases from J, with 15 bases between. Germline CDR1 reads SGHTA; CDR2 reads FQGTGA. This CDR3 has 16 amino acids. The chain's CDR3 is CASSILGTYSYNEQFF. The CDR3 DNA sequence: TGTGCCAGCAGTATCCTGGGGACATACTCCTACAATGAGCAGTTCTTC. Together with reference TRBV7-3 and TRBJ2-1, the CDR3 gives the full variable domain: GAGVSQTPSNKVTEKGKYVELRCDPISGHTALYWYRQSLGQGPEFLIYFQGTGAADDSGLPNDRFFAVRPEGSVSTLKIQRTERGDSAVYLCASSILGTYSYNEQFFGPGTRLTVL.

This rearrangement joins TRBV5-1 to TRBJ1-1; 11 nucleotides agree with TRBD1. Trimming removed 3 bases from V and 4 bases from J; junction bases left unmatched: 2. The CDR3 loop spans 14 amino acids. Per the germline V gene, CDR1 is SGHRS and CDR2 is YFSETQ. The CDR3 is CASSWTGGTTEAFF. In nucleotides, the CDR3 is TGCGCCAGCAGCTGGACAGGGGGCACCACTGAAGCTTTCTTT. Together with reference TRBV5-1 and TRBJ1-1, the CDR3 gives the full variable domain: KAGVTQTPRYLIKTRGQQVTLSCSPISGHRSVSWYQQTPGQGLQFLFEYFSETQRNKGNFPGRFSGRQFSNSRSEMNVSTLELGDSALYLCASSWTGGTTEAFFGQGTRLTVV.

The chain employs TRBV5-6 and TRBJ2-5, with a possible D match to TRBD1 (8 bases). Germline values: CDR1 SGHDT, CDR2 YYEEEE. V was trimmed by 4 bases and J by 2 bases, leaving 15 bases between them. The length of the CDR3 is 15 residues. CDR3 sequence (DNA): TGTGCCAGCAGCCGGGGAGGGACAGGTCAAGAGACCCAGTACTTC. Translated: CASSRGGTGQETQYF.

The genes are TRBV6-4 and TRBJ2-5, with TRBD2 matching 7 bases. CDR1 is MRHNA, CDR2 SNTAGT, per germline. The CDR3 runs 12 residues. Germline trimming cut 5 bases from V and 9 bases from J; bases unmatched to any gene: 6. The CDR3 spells CASSLIREAQYF. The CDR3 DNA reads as TGTGCCAGCAGTCTTATCCGGGAGGCCCAGTACTTC.

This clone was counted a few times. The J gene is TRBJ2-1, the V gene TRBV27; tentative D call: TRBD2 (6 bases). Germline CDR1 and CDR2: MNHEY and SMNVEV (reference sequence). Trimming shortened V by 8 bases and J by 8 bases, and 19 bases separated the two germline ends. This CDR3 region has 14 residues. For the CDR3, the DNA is TGTGCCAGCGGTAGCTCGGCGGGGACCGATGAGCAGTTCTTC. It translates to CASGSSAGTDEQFF.

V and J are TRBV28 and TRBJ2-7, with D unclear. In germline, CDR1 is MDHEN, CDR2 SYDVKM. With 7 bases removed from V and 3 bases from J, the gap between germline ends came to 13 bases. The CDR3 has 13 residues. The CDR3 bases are TGTGCCAGCACCAAGGTCCGCGGCTACGAGCAGTACTTC. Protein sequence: CASTKVRGYEQYF.

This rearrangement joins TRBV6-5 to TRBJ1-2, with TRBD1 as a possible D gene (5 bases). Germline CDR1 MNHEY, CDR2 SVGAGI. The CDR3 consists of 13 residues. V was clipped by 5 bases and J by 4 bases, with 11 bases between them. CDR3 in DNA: TGTGCCAGCAGTGAATCCAGGGCCTATGGCTACACCTTC. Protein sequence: CASSESRAYGYTF.

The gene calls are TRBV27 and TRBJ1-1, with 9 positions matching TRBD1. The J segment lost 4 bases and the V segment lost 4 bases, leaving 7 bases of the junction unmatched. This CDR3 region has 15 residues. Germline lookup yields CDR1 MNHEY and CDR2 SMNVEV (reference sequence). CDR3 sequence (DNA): TGTGCCAGCAGTTCCTCGGACAGGGGATTCACTGAAGCTTTCTTT. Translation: CASSSSDRGFTEAFF.

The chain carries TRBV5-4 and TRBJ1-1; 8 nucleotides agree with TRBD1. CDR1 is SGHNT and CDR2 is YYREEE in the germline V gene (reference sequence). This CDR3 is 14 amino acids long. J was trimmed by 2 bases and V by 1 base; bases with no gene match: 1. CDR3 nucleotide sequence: TGTGCCAGCAGCTTGTCAGGGGGCAACACTGAAGCTTTCTTT. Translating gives CASSLSGGNTEAFF.

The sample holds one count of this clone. This CDR3 is CASSSPGSPAEANVLTF. The CDR3 DNA sequence: TGCGCCAGCAGCTCCCCGGGATCCCCTGCAGAGGCCAACGTCCTGACTTTC. This chain joins TRBV5-1 and TRBJ2-6; a possible D gene is TRBD2 (5 bases). Looked up from germline, CDR1 is SGHRS and CDR2 is YFSETQ. V was clipped by 3 bases and J by 6 bases, with 19 bases between them. The CDR3 length is 17 residues. Drawing the rest from reference TRBV5-1 and TRBJ2-6, the complete variable domain is KAGVTQTPRYLIKTRGQQVTLSCSPISGHRSVSWYQQTPGQGLQFLFEYFSETQRNKGNFPGRFSGRQFSNSRSEMNVSTLELGDSALYLCASSSPGSPAEANVLTFGAGSRLTVL.

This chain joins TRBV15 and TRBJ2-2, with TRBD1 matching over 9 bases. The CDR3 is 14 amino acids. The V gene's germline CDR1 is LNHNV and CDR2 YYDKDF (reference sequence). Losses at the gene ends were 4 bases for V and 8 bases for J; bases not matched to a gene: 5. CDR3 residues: CATSTGTGTGELFF. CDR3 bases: TGTGCCACCAGCACCGGGACAGGGACAGGGGAGCTGTTTTTT.

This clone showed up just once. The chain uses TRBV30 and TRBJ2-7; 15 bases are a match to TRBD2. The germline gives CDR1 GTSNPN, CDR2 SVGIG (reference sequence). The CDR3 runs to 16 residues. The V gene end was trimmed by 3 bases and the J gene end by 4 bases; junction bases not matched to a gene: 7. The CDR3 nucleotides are TGTGCCTGGAGATCGAAGGGGACTAGCGGGGGGTACGAGCAGTACTTC. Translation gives CAWRSKGTSGGYEQYF.

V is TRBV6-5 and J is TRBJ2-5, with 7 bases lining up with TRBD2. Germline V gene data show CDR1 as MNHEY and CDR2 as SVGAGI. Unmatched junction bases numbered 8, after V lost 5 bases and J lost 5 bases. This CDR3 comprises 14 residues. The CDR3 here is CASSSGRGGETQYF. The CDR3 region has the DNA TGTGCCAGCAGTAGCGGACGCGGGGGTGAGACCCAGTACTTC.

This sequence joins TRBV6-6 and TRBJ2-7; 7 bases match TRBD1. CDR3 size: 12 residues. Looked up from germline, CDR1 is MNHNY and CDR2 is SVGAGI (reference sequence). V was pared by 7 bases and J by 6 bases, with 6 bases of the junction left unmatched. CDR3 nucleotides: TGTGCCAGCAAACAGGGGCGCCCCGAGCAGTACTTC. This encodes CASKQGRPEQYF.